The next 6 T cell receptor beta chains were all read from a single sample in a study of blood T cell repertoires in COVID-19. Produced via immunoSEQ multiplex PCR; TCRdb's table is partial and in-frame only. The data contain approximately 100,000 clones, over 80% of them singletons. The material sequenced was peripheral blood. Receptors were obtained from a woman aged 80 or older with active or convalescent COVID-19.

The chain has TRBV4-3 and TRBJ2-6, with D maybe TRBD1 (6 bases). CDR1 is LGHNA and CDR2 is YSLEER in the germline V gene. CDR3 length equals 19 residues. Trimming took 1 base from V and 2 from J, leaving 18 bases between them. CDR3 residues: CASSQGSGTTLPGANVLTF. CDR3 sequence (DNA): TGCGCCAGCAGCCAAGGGAGTGGGACAACCCTCCCTGGGGCCAACGTCCTGACTTTC.

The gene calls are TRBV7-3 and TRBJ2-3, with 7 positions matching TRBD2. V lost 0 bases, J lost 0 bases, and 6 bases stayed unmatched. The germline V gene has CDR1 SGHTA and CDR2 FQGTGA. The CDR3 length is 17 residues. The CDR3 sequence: CASSLTLGGVSTDTQYF. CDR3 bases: TGTGCCAGCAGCTTAACGTTGGGAGGGGTTAGCACAGATACGCAGTATTTT.

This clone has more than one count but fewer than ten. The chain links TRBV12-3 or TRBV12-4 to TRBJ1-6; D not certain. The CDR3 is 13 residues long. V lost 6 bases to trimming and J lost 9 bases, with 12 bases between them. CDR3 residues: CASRPAGPSPLHF. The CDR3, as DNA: TGTGCCAGCAGACCTGCAGGCCCTTCACCCCTCCACTTT.

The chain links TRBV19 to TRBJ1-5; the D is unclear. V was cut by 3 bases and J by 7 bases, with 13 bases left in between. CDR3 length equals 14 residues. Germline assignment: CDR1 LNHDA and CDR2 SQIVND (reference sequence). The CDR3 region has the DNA TGTGCCAGTAGTATGGGTAGCTCCCGGCAGCCCCAGCATTTT. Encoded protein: CASSMGSSRQPQHF.

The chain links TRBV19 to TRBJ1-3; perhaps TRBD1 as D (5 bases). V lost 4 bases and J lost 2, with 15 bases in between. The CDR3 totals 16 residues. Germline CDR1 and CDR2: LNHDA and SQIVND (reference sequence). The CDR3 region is CASSTASGGAGNTIYF. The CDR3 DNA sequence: TGTGCCAGTAGTACCGCATCGGGGGGGGCTGGAAACACCATATATTTT.

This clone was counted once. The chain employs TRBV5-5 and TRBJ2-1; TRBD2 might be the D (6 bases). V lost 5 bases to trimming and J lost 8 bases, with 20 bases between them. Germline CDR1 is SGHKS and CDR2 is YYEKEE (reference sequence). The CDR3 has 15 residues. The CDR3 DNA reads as TGTGCCAGCAGTCATGAGGGACTCCCTGGCGATGAGCAGTTCTTC. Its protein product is CASSHEGLPGDEQFF.